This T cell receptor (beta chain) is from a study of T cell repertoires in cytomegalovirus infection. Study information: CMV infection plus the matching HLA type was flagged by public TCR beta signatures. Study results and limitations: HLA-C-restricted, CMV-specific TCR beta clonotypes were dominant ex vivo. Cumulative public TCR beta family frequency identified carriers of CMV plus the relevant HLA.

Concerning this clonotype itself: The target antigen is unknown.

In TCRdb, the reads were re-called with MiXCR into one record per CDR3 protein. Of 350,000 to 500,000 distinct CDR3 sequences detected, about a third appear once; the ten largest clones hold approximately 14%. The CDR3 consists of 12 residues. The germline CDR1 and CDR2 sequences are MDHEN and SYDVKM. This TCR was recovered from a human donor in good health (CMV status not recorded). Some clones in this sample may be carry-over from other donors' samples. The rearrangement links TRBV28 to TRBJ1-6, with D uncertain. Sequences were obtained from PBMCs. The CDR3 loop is CAGWERNSPLHF. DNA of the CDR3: TGTGCTGGGTGGGAACGGAATTCACCCCTCCACTTT.